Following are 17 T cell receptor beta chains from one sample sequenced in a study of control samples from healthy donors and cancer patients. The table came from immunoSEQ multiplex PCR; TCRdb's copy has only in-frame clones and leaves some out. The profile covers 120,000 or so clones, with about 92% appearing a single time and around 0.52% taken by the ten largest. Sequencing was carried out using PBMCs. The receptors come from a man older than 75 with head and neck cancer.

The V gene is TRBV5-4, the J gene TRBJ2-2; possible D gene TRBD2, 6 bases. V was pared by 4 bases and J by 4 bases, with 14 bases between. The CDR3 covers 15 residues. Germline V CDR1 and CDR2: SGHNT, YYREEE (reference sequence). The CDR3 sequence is CASSRLVSGTGELFF. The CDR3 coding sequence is TGTGCCAGCAGCCGACTAGTTTCCGGCACCGGGGAGCTGTTTTTT.

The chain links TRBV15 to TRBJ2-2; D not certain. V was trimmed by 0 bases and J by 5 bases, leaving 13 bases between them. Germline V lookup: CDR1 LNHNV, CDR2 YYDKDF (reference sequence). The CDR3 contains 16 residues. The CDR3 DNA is TGTGCCACCAGCAGAGATCGGGCGTTAAATACCGGGGAGCTGTTTTTT. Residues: CATSRDRALNTGELFF.

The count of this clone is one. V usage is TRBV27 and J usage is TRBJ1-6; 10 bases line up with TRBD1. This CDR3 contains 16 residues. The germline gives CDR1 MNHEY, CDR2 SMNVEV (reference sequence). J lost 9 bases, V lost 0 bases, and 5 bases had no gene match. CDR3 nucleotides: TGTGCCAGCAGTTTATCAGGGACAGGGGTATCTTCACCCCTCCACTTT. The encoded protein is CASSLSGTGVSSPLHF.

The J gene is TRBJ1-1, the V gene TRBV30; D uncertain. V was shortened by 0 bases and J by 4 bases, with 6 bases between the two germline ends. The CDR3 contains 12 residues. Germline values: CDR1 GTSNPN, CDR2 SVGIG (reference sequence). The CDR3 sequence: CAWSVKGTEAFF. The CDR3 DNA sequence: TGTGCCTGGAGTGTTAAGGGCACTGAAGCTTTCTTT.

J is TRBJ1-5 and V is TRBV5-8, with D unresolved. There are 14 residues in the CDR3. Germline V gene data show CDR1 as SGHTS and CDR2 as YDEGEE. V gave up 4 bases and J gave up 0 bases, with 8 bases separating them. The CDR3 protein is CASSRGYSNQPQHF. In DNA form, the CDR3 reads TGTGCCAGCAGCCGAGGGTATAGCAATCAGCCCCAGCATTTT.

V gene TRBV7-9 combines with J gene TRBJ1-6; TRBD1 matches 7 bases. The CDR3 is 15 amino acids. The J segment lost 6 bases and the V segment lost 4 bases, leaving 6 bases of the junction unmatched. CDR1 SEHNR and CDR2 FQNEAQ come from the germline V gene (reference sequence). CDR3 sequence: CASSSRQGINSPLHF. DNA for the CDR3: TGTGCCAGCAGCTCGAGACAGGGCATTAATTCACCCCTCCACTTT.

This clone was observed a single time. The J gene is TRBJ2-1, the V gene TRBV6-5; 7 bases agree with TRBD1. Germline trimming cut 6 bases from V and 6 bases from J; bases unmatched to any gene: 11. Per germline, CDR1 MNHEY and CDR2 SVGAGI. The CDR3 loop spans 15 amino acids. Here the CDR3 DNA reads TGTGCCAGCAGCAACAGGGGCCGCCGTTCCAATGAGCAGTTCTTC. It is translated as CASSNRGRRSNEQFF.

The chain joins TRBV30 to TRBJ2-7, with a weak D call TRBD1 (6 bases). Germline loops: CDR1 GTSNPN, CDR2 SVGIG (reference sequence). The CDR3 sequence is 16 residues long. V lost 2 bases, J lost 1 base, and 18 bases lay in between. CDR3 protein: CAWSKTQGNRSYEQYF. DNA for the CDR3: TGTGCCTGGAGTAAGACACAGGGAAATCGGTCCTACGAGCAGTACTTC.

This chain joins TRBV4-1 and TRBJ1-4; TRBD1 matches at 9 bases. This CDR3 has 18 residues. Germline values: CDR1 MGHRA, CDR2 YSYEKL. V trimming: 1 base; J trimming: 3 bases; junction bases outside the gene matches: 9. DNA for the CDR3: TGCGCCAGCAGCCAAGCGGGACAGGGTCAAGTACCTAATGAAAAACTGTTTTTT. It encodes CASSQAGQGQVPNEKLFF.

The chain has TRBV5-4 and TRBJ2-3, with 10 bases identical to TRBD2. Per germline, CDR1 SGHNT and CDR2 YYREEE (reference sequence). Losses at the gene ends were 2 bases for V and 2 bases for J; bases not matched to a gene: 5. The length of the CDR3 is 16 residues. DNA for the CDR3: TGTGCCAGCAGCTTTTCTAGCGGGGGCCACACAGATACGCAGTATTTT. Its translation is CASSFSSGGHTDTQYF.

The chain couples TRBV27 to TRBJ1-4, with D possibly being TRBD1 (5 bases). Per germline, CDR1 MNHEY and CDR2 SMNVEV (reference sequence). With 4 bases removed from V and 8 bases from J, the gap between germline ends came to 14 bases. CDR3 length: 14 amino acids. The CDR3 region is CASSSRGGEEKLFF. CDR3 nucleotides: TGTGCCAGCAGTTCAAGGGGAGGTGAGGAAAAACTGTTTTTT.

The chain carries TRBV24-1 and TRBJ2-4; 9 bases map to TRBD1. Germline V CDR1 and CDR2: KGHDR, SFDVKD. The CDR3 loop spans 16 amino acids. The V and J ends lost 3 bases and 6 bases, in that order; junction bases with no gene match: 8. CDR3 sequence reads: CATSDGRDRDRNIQYF. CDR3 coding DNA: TGTGCCACCAGTGATGGCCGGGACAGGGACCGAAACATTCAGTACTTC.

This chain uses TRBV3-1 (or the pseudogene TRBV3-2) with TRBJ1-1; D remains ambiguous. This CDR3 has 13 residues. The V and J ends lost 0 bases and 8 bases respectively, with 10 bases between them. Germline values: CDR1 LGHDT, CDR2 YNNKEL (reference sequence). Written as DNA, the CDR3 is TGTGCCAGCAGCCAAGATTTGGGCCGCGAAGCTTTCTTT. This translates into CASSQDLGREAFF.

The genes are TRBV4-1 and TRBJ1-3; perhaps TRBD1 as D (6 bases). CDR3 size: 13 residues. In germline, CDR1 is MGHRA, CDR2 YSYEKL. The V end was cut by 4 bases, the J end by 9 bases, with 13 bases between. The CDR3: CASSPRTETTIYF. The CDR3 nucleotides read TGCGCCAGCAGCCCCCGGACAGAAACCACCATATATTTT.

CDR3 nucleotides: TGCGCCAGCAGCCTTACTACCGGGACAGTCTACAATGAGCAGTTCTTC. Its protein is CASSLTTGTVYNEQFF. The chain is built from TRBV5-1 and TRBJ2-1; 7 bases are shared with TRBD1. J lost 3 bases, V lost 4 bases, and 10 bases had no gene match. The length of the CDR3 is 16 residues. Per germline, CDR1 SGHRS and CDR2 YFSETQ.

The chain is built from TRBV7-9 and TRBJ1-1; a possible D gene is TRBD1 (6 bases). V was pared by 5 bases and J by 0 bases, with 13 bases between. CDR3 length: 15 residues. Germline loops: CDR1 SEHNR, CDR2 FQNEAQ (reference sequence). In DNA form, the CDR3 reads TGTGCCAGCAGCCATACAGGGTTCATGAACACTGAAGCTTTCTTT. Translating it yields CASSHTGFMNTEAFF.

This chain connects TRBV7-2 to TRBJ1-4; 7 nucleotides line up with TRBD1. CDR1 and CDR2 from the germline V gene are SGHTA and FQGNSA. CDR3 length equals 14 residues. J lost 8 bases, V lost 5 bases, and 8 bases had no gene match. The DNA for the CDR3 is TGTGCCAGCAGCCTGACAGGGTGGGACGAAAAACTGTTTTTT. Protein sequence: CASSLTGWDEKLFF.